This T cell receptor beta chain originates from a study of blood T cell repertoires in COVID-19. Study at large: From T cells, B-cell-depleted T cells, or PBMCs came the material, which was cDNA or gDNA.

CDR1 and CDR2 from the germline V gene are SGHRS and YFSETQ. The CDR3 has 14 amino acids. V was clipped by 5 bases and J by 5 bases; unmatched bases: 4. Those enrolled, adults aged about 18 to 95 years, came from about two dozen US areas. Per the study methods: Amplification from reference gene primers served as the basis for estimated nucleated cell counts. TCRdb's table, derived via immunoSEQ multiplex PCR, lists solely in-frame clones and lacks some. That table gives V, J and clone size, and the DNA gave D and trimming. The sample holds about 170,000 clones, 83% seen once. The source of this sequence is a woman in her forties or fifties in a cohort exposed to, infected with or recovered from COVID-19 (not recorded which). The sample was PBMCs or T cells enriched from blood (not recorded which). V gene TRBV5-1 combines with J gene TRBJ2-7; 13 bases match TRBD2. Here the CDR3 DNA reads TGCGCCAGCAGGACCGGGACTAGCGGGAACGAGCAGTACTTC. The encoded protein is CASRTGTSGNEQYF.